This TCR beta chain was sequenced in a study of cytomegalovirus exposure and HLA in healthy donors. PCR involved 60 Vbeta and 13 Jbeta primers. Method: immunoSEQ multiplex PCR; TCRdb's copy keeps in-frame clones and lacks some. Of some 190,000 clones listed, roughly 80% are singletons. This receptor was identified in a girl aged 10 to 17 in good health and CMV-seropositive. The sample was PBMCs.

CDR3 loop: CASSQDWASSSYEQYF. The CDR3 DNA is TGCGCCAGCAGCCAAGATTGGGCTAGCAGCTCCTACGAGCAGTACTTC. This chain connects TRBV4-3 to TRBJ2-7; D is perhaps TRBD2 (5 bases). Trimming shortened V by 0 bases and J by 0 bases, and 12 bases separated the two germline ends. Germline V gene data show CDR1 as LGHNA and CDR2 as YSLEER. The CDR3 is made up of 16 amino acids.